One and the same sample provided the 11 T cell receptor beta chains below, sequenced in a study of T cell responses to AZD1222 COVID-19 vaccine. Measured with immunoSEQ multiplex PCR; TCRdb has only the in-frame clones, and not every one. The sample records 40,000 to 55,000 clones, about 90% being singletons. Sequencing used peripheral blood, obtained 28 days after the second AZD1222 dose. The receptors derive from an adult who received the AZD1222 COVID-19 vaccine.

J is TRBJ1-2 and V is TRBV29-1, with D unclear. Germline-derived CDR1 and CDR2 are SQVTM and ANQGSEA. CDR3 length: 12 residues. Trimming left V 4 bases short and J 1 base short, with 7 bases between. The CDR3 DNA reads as TGCAGCGTTGGGCTTATTAACTATGGCTACACCTTC. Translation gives CSVGLINYGYTF.

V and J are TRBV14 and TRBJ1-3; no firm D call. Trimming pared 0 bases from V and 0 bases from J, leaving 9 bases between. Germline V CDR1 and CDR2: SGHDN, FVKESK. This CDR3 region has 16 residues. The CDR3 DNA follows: TGTGCCAGCAGCCAAGAACGCTCCATCTCTGGAAACACCATATATTTT. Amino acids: CASSQERSISGNTIYF.

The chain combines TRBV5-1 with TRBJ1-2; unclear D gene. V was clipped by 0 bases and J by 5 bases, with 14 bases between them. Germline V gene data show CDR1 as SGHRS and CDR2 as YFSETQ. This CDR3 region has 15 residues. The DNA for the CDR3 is TGCGCCAGCAGCTTGGCGCCAGGCGTCTCGTATGGCTACACCTTC. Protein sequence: CASSLAPGVSYGYTF.

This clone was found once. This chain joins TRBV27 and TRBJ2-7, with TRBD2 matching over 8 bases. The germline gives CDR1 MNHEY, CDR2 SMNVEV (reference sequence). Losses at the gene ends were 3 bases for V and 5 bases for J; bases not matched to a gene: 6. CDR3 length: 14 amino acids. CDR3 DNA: TGTGCCAGCAGTTTGACCAGCGGGAGTAACGAGCAGTACTTC. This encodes CASSLTSGSNEQYF.

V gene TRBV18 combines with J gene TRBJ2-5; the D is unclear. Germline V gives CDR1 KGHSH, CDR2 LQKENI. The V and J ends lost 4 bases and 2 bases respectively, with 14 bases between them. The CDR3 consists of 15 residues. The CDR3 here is CASSRAGPQQETQYF. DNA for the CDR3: TGTGCCAGCTCACGGGCCGGGCCCCAGCAAGAGACCCAGTACTTC.

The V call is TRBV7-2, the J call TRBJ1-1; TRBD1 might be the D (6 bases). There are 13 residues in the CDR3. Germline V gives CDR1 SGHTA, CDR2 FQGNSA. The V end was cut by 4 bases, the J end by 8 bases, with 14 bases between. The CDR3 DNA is TGTGCCAGCAGCTCCGCTGGGGGGACAGAAGCTTTCTTT. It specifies CASSSAGGTEAFF.

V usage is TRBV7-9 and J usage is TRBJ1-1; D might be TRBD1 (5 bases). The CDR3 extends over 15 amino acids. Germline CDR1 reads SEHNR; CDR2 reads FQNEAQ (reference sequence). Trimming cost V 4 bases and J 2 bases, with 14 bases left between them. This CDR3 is CASSSLGAGNTEAFF. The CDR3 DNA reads TGTGCCAGCAGCTCCCTCGGGGCTGGAAACACTGAAGCTTTCTTT. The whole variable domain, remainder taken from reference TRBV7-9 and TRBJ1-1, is DTGVSQNPRHKITKRGQNVTFRCDPISEHNRLYWYRQTLGQGPEFLTYFQNEAQLEKSRLLSDRFSAERPKGSFSTLEIQRTEQGDSAMYLCASSSLGAGNTEAFFGQGTRLTVV.

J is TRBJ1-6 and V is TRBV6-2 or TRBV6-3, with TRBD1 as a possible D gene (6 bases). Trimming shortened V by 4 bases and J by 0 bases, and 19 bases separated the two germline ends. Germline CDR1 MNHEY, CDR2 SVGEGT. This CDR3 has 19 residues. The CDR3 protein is CASSSRPGQDRSYNSPLHF. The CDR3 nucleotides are TGTGCCAGCAGTTCCAGACCGGGACAAGACCGCTCCTATAATTCACCCCTCCACTTT.

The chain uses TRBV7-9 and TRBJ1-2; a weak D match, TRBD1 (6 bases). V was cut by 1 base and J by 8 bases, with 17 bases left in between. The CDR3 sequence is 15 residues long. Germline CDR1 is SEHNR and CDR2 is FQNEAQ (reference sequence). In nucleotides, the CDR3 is TGTGCCAGCAGCTTAGAGGGTACCGACAGGAGCGGCTACACCTTC. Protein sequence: CASSLEGTDRSGYTF.

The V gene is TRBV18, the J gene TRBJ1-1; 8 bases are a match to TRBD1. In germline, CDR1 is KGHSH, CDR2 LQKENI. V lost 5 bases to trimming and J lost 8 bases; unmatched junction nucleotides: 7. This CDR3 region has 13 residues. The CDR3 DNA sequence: TGTGCCAGCTCAATCGGACAGGGAAGGGAAGCTTTCTTT. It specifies CASSIGQGREAFF.

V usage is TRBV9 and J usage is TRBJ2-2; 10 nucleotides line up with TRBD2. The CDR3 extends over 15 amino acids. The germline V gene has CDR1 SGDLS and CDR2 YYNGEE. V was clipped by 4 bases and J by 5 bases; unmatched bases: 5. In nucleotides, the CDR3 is TGTGCCAGCAGCCAATGGACTAGCGGAACCGGGGAGCTGTTTTTT. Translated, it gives CASSQWTSGTGELFF.